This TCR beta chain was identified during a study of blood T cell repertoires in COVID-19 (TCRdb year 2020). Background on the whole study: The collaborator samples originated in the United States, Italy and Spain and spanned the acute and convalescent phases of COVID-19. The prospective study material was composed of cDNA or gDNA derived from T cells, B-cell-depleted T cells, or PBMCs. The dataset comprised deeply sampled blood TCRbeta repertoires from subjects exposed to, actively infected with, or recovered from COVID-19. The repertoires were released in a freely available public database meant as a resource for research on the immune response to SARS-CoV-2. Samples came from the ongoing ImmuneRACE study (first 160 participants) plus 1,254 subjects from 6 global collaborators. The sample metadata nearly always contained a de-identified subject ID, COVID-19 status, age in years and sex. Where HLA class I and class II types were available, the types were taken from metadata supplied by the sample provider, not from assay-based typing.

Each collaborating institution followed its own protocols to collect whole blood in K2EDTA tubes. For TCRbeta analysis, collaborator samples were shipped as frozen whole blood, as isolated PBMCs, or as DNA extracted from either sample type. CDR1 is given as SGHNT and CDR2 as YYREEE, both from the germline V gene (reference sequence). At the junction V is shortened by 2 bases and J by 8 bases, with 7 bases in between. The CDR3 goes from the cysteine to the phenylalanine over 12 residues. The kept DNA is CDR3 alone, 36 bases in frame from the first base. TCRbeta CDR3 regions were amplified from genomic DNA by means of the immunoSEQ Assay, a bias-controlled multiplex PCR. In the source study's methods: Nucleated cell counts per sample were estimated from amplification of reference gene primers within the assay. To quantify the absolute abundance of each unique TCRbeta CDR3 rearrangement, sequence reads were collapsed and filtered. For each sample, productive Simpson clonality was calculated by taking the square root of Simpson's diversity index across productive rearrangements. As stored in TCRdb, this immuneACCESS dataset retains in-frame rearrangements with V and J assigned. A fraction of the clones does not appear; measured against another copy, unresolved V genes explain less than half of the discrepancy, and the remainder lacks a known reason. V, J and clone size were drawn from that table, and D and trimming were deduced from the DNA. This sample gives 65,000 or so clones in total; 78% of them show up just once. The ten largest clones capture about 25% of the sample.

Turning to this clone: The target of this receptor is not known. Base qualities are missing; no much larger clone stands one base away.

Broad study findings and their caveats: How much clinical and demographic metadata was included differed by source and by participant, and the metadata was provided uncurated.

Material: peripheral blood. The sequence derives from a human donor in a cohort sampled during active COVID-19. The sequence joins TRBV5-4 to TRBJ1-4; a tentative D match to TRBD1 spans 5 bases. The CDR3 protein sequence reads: CASSFGGEKLFF. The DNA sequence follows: TGTGCCAGCAGCTTTGGGGGGGAAAAACTGTTTTTT.